These 26 T cell receptor beta chains were all obtained from the same sample, sequenced in a study of shared clonotypes between healthy human individuals. Only in-frame clones appear in the TCRdb table, and some are missing; sequencing was by immunoSEQ multiplex PCR. Of approximately 2.4 million clones listed, 90% to 96% are singletons. The sequenced material came from naive CD4+ T cells sorted from blood. Regarding subset: CD45RA+ positively selected. Every receptor here comes from a man younger than 35 in good health.

This CDR3 reads CASSGWGEQYF. The CDR3 DNA is TGTGCCAGCAGCGGTTGGGGCGAGCAGTACTTC. The chain is built from TRBV25-1 and TRBJ2-7; D gene uncertain. Looked up from germline, CDR1 is MGHDK and CDR2 is SYGVNS. The CDR3 is 11 amino acids. Trimming shortened V by 6 bases and J by 6 bases, and 9 bases separated the two germline ends.

The CDR3 nucleotides are TGTGCCAGCAGCTTAGCCGGGACAGCCAATAACCCCTACGAGCAGTACTTC. It codes for CASSLAGTANNPYEQYF. This chain links TRBV7-8 with TRBJ2-7; 7 bases agree with TRBD1. V was clipped by 0 bases and J by 2 bases; unmatched bases: 10. CDR3 size: 17 residues. CDR1 is SGHVS, CDR2 FQNEAQ, per germline.

The rearrangement uses TRBV6-5 and TRBJ1-1, with D possibly being TRBD1 (5 bases). V shed 8 bases and J shed 1 base, with 11 bases lying between them. This CDR3 contains 13 residues. Germline V CDR1 and CDR2: MNHEY, SVGAGI. The CDR3 here is CASGRDENTEAFF. In DNA, the CDR3 is TGTGCCAGCGGGCGGGACGAGAACACTGAAGCTTTCTTT.

The V call is TRBV7-2, the J call TRBJ2-7; D remains unclear. Germline V gene data show CDR1 as SGHTA and CDR2 as FQGNSA. V was cut by 3 bases and J by 3 bases, with 9 bases left in between. The CDR3 totals 13 residues. CDR3 sequence: CASSFGLNYEQYF. The DNA for the CDR3 is TGTGCCAGCAGCTTTGGGCTAAACTACGAGCAGTACTTC.

J is TRBJ1-4 and V is TRBV6-5, with 7 bases matching TRBD1. CDR3 length: 15 residues. Germline V gene data show CDR1 as MNHEY and CDR2 as SVGAGI. V was pared by 6 bases and J by 8 bases, with 12 bases of the junction left unmatched. CDR3 sequence (DNA): TGTGCCAGCAGGAGTTTCAGGGGGGAGCGCGAAAAACTGTTTTTT. Amino acid sequence: CASRSFRGEREKLFF.

This clone was detected only once. This chain uses TRBV10-3 with TRBJ1-2, with D uncertain. The germline V and J ends were trimmed by 6 bases and 4 bases, with 12 bases remaining between them. The CDR3 has 13 residues. Germline values: CDR1 ENHRY, CDR2 SYGVKD. The DNA of the CDR3 is TGTGCCATCAGCCCGGACGGACTCTATGGCTACACCTTC. It codes for CAISPDGLYGYTF.

The J gene is TRBJ1-5, the V gene TRBV5-6; D call uncertain. Deletions cut 3 bases from V and 1 base from J, with 8 bases between. Germline values: CDR1 SGHDT, CDR2 YYEEEE. This CDR3 has 14 amino acids. CDR3: CASSSGPSNQPQHF. The CDR3 DNA sequence: TGTGCCAGCAGCTCGGGCCCGAGCAATCAGCCCCAGCATTTT.

V and J are TRBV15 and TRBJ2-3, with 7 positions matching TRBD2. CDR1 is LNHNV and CDR2 is YYDKDF in the germline V gene (reference sequence). The CDR3 has 14 residues. J lost 4 bases, V lost 1 base, and 2 bases had no gene match. CDR3 DNA sequence: TGTGCCACCAGCAGAGCTGCGGGAGCAGATACGCAGTATTTT. Amino acid sequence: CATSRAAGADTQYF.

The genes are TRBV5-1 and TRBJ1-5; D possibly corresponds to TRBD1 (6 bases). Trimming took off 0 bases at V and 3 bases at J, with 10 bases between the two ends. This CDR3 region has 15 residues. Per germline, CDR1 SGHRS and CDR2 YFSETQ. The CDR3 here is CASSLAGAINQPQHF. For the CDR3, the DNA is TGCGCCAGCAGCTTGGCGGGGGCTATCAATCAGCCCCAGCATTTT.

This chain uses TRBV6-6 with TRBJ2-5; 8 bases match TRBD2. Germline values: CDR1 MNHNY, CDR2 SVGAGI (reference sequence). V trimming: 7 bases; J trimming: 1 base; junction bases outside the gene matches: 5. The CDR3 spans 14 residues. The CDR3: CASKPGGLQETQYF. The CDR3 coding sequence is TGTGCCAGCAAACCGGGAGGGCTCCAAGAGACCCAGTACTTC.

This chain links TRBV9 with TRBJ2-2, with a tentative D call TRBD2 (5 bases). CDR3 length: 15 amino acids. Trimming pared 3 bases from V and 4 bases from J, leaving 13 bases between. Per germline, CDR1 SGDLS and CDR2 YYNGEE. CDR3 sequence reads: CASSGSAGSTGELFF. DNA for the CDR3: TGTGCCAGCAGCGGCTCGGCGGGTAGCACCGGGGAGCTGTTTTTT.

This rearrangement joins TRBV30 to TRBJ1-3, with a tentative D call TRBD1 (6 bases). CDR3 length: 18 residues. Trimming shortened V by 0 bases and J by 0 bases, and 18 bases separated the two germline ends. Germline assignment: CDR1 GTSNPN and CDR2 SVGIG (reference sequence). The DNA for the CDR3 is TGTGCCTGGAGTGTTGGCAGCAGGGGACCTTTCTCTGGAAACACCATATATTTT. The encoded protein is CAWSVGSRGPFSGNTIYF.

This chain links TRBV5-6 with TRBJ2-1, with 9 bases fitting TRBD1. J lost 15 bases, V lost 4 bases, and 8 bases had no gene match. The CDR3 loop spans 12 amino acids. The V gene's germline CDR1 is SGHDT and CDR2 YYEEEE. The CDR3 DNA is TGTGCCAGCAGCCTGGGACAGGGTGTGGTGTTCTTC. This translates into CASSLGQGVVFF. The variable domain in full, completed from reference TRBV5-6 and TRBJ2-1, reads DAGVTQSPTHLIKTRGQQVTLRCSPKSGHDTVSWYQQALGQGPQFIFQYYEEEERQRGNFPDRFSGHQFPNYSSELNVNALLLGDSALYLCASSLGQGVVFFGPGTRLTVL.

The genes are TRBV6-5 and TRBJ2-7, with a tentative D call TRBD2 (6 bases). The CDR3 runs to 16 residues. Trimming removed 0 bases from V and 2 bases from J, with 14 bases in between. Looked up from germline, CDR1 is MNHEY and CDR2 is SVGAGI. The CDR3 region is CASSYSMGGGPYEQYF. CDR3 sequence (DNA): TGTGCCAGCAGTTACTCAATGGGGGGAGGACCCTACGAGCAGTACTTC.

The sample holds one count of this clone. The chain uses TRBV23-1 and TRBJ2-7, with D perhaps TRBD1 or TRBD2 (5 bases each). TRBV23-1 falls under the ORF class, with uncertain function. The V gene lost 3 bases and the J gene lost 3 bases, with 21 bases spanning the gap. This CDR3 spans 17 amino acids. The chain's CDR3 is CASSHGAGPSPFYEQYF. For the CDR3, the DNA is TGCGCCAGCAGTCACGGGGCAGGACCGAGTCCCTTCTACGAGCAGTACTTC.

The V gene is TRBV5-4, the J gene TRBJ1-3, with D maybe TRBD1 (6 bases). The CDR3 runs 15 residues. Trimming shortened V by 4 bases and J by 4 bases, and 15 bases separated the two germline ends. Looked up from germline, CDR1 is SGHNT and CDR2 is YYREEE (reference sequence). The chain's CDR3 is CASSLQGPPGNTIYF. DNA for the CDR3: TGTGCCAGCAGCCTGCAGGGGCCGCCCGGAAACACCATATATTTT.

The chain has TRBV9 and TRBJ2-3; no reliable D call. V was pared by 0 bases and J by 5 bases, with 10 bases between. The CDR3 extends over 14 amino acids. CDR1 and CDR2 (germline): SGDLS, YYNGEE. The CDR3 here is CASSVDSSRDTQYF. The DNA of the CDR3 is TGTGCCAGCAGCGTAGACTCCTCCCGAGATACGCAGTATTTT.

CDR3 amino acids: CASTMRGAGTDTQYF. For the CDR3, the DNA is TGTGCCAGTACTATGCGGGGGGCAGGCACAGATACGCAGTATTTT. The rearrangement uses TRBV19 and TRBJ2-3; 8 bases fit TRBD2. Germline CDR1 LNHDA, CDR2 SQIVND (reference sequence). The length of the CDR3 is 15 residues. V dropped 7 bases and J dropped 1; count of bases not matched to a gene: 7.

CDR3 residues: CASSPGQGKAYEQYF. DNA of the CDR3: TGTGCCAGCTCACCCGGACAGGGAAAGGCCTACGAGCAGTACTTC. V and J are TRBV18 and TRBJ2-7; TRBD1 matches 8 bases. J was trimmed by 2 bases and V by 3 bases; bases with no gene match: 6. The CDR3 is made up of 15 amino acids. Germline V gene lookup returns CDR1 KGHSH and CDR2 LQKENI.

The rearrangement links TRBV30 to TRBJ2-7; D gene ambiguous. V shed 3 bases and J shed 6 bases, with 12 bases lying between them. Germline CDR1 GTSNPN, CDR2 SVGIG (reference sequence). The CDR3 runs to 12 residues. CDR3: CAWRQLRSEQYF. CDR3 nucleotides: TGTGCCTGGAGGCAACTCCGGAGCGAGCAGTACTTC.

This clone was seen only a few times. The rearrangement uses TRBV7-6 and TRBJ1-5; unclear D gene. The germline V gene has CDR1 SGHVS and CDR2 FNYEAQ. CDR3 length: 14 residues. Trimming cost V 1 base and J 5 bases, with 9 bases left between them. The CDR3 is CASSLVPGDQPQHF. DNA for the CDR3: TGTGCCAGCAGCTTAGTCCCCGGAGATCAGCCCCAGCATTTT.

The chain uses TRBV7-8 and TRBJ2-1; 9 positions match TRBD2. Germline CDR1 reads SGHVS; CDR2 reads FQNEAQ. The CDR3 totals 15 residues. V dropped 7 bases and J dropped 6; count of bases not matched to a gene: 10. The CDR3 here is CASTEAGGPVNEQFF. The CDR3 coding sequence is TGTGCCAGCACCGAGGCGGGGGGGCCAGTCAATGAGCAGTTCTTC.

Turning to this clone: Given a much more abundant clone one base away, this may be a read error. The same CDR3 arises from other DNA sequences in this sample as well. The chain uses TRBV9 and TRBJ2-3; no definite D call. Germline CDR1 SGDLS, CDR2 YYNGEE. The V end was cut by 0 bases, the J end by 6 bases, with 2 bases between. CDR3 size: 11 residues. CDR3 in amino acids: CASSVADTQYF. The CDR3 DNA sequence: TGTGCCAGCAGCGTAGCCGATACGCAGTATTTT.

This chain joins TRBV18 and TRBJ2-2, with 8 bases fitting TRBD1. The CDR3 sequence is 16 residues long. With 3 bases clipped from V and 2 bases from J, the junction kept 5 bases outside the gene matches. The germline gives CDR1 KGHSH, CDR2 LQKENI. The CDR3 loop is CASSPDRGPNTGELFF. The CDR3 nucleotides are TGTGCCAGCTCACCCGACAGGGGTCCAAACACCGGGGAGCTGTTTTTT. Based on the CDR3 plus reference TRBV18 and TRBJ2-2, the full variable domain is NAGVMQNPRHLVRRRGQEARLRCSPMKGHSHVYWYRQLPEEGLKFMVYLQKENIIDESGMPKERFSAEFPKEGPSILRIQQVVRGDSAAYFCASSPDRGPNTGELFFGEGSRLTVL.

J is TRBJ2-3 and V is TRBV7-9; D is possibly TRBD2 (5 bases). Trimming took off 1 base at V and 6 bases at J, with 14 bases between the two ends. Germline values: CDR1 SEHNR, CDR2 FQNEAQ (reference sequence). The CDR3 is 15 residues long. This chain's CDR3 is CASSLVPSPGDTQYF. The DNA of the CDR3 is TGTGCCAGCAGCTTAGTCCCTAGCCCCGGGGATACGCAGTATTTT.

The chain couples TRBV5-1 to TRBJ1-2, with D tentatively TRBD1 (6 bases). The CDR3 is 16 amino acids. The germline CDR1 and CDR2 sequences are SGHRS and YFSETQ. V was shortened by 3 bases and J by 5 bases, with 20 bases between the two germline ends. The CDR3 region has the DNA TGCGCCAGCAGCTCGGGCGGGGGCACCCGAGGGTATGGCTACACCTTC. Its translation: CASSSGGGTRGYGYTF. Combining the CDR3 with reference TRBV5-1 and TRBJ1-2 gives the whole variable domain KAGVTQTPRYLIKTRGQQVTLSCSPISGHRSVSWYQQTPGQGLQFLFEYFSETQRNKGNFPGRFSGRQFSNSRSEMNVSTLELGDSALYLCASSSGGGTRGYGYTFGSGTRLTVV.